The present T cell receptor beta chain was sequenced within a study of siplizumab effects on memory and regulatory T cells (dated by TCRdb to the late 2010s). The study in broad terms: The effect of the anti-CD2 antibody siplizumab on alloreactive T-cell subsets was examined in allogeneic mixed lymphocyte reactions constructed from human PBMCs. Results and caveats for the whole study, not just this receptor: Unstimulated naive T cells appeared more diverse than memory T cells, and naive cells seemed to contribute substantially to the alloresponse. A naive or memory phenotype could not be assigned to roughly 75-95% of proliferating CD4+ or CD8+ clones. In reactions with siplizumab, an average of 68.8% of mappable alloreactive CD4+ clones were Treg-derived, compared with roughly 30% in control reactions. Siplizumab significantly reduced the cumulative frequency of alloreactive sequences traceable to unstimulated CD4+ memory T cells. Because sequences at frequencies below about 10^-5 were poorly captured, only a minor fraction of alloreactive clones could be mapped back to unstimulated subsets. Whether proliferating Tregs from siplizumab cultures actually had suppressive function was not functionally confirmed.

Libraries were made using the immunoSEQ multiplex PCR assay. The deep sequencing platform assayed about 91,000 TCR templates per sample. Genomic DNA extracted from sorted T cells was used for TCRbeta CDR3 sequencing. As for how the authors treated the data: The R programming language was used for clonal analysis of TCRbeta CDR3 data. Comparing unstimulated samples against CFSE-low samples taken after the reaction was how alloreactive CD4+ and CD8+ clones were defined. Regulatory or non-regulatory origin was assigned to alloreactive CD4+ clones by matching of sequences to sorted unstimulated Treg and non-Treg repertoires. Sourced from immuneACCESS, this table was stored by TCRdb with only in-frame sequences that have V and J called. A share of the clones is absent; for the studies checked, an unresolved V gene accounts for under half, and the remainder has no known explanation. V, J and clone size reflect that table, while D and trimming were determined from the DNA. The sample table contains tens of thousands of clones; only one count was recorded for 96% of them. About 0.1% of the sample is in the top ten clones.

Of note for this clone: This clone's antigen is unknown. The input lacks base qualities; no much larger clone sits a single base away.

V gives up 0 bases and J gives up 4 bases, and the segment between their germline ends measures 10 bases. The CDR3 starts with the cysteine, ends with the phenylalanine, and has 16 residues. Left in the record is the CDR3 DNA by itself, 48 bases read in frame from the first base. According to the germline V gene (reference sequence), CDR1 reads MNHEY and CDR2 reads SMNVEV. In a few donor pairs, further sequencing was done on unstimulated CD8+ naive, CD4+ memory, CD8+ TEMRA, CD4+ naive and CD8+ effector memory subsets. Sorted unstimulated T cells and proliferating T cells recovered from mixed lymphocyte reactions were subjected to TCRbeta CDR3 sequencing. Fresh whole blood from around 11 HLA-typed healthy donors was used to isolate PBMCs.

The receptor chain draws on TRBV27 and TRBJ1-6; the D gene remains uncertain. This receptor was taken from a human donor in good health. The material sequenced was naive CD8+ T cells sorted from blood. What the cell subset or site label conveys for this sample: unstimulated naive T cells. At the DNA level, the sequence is TGTGCCAGCAGTTTATCAGGAGGGATTTATAATTCACCCCTCCACTTT. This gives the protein CASSLSGGIYNSPLHF.